This TCR beta chain was sequenced for a study of beta chain features in type 1 diabetes. Whole-study context: Healthy donors and patients had similar age, gender and cell yields. Study-wide results and caveats: More deletions and fewer insertions at VDJ junctions were seen in type 1 diabetes patients. Shorter TCRB CDR3s, moderately but significantly so, were found in Type 1 diabetes patients in all four CD4+ subsets. Naive, central memory and Treg TCRB repertoires seemed to resemble each other more closely in patients than they did in healthy donors.

Note on this clone: Its antigen is still unknown.

Isolated RNA was reverse transcribed in full, so expressed TCRB transcripts were sequenced. Read counts averaged roughly 4 million for samples of naive, central memory and regulatory T cells. Libraries were prepared by immunoSEQ multiplex PCR; TCRdb keeps only in-frame clonotypes and omits some of them. The data show 630,000 or so clones, 11% to 15% seen once. Looked up from germline, CDR1 is SGHDT and CDR2 is YYEEEE. This CDR3 region has 11 residues. Trimming removed 3 bases from V and 1 base from J, with 2 bases in between. The chain links TRBV5-6 to TRBJ2-7; no definite D call. Sequencing was carried out using naive CD4+ T cells from blood. The clonotype was recovered from a man aged 18 to 29 with type 1 diabetes. In DNA, the CDR3 is TGTGCCAGCAGCTCTTCCTACGAGCAGTACTTC. Protein sequence: CASSSSYEQYF.